The rows below give T cell receptor beta chains drawn from one sample of a study of regulatory T cells in long-lasting Graves disease. MiXCR, applied by TCRdb to the multiplex PCR reads, yields one record per CDR3 protein. This table has about 470,000 distinct CDR3 sequences, under 25% appearing once. The specimen comprised peripheral blood mononuclear cells (PBMCs), sampled when the disease was refractory, from a patient treated with antithyroid drugs. The receptors come from a female donor with Graves disease. The CDR3 runs from the conserved cysteine through the conserved F or W. The D gene is left open where the match is weak. For some rows the clone size is stated as once, few or many, or as a class when expanded; others skip it.

j_call: TRBJ2-7
v_call: TRBV6-1
clone_size: many
d_call: TRBD2
cdr3_aa: CASRTTSVDEQYF
cdr3_nt: TGTGCCAGCAGAACGACTAGCGTGGACGAGCAGTACTTC

j_call: TRBJ2-7
v_call: TRBV20-1
clone_size: NA
d_call: NA
cdr3_aa: CSARDLGSEQYF
cdr3_nt: TGCAGTGCTAGAGATTTAGGTTCCGAGCAGTACTTC

j_call: TRBJ2-5
v_call: TRBV30
clone_size: many
d_call: NA
cdr3_aa: CAWSQTKETQYF
cdr3_nt: TGTGCCTGGAGTCAGACTAAGGAGACCCAGTACTTC

j_call: TRBJ2-7
v_call: TRBV15
clone_size: many
d_call: TRBD2
cdr3_aa: CATSRTTGTSGRSRYEQYF
cdr3_nt: TGTGCCACCAGCAGAACCACCGGGACTAGCGGGAGGTCCCGCTACGAGCAGTACTTC

j_call: TRBJ1-4
v_call: TRBV6-1
clone_size: many
d_call: NA
cdr3_aa: CASSRGYEKLFF
cdr3_nt: TGTGCCAGCAGCAGGGGCTATGAAAAACTGTTTTTT

j_call: TRBJ1-1
v_call: TRBV12-3/TRBV12-4
clone_size: many
d_call: NA
cdr3_aa: CASSPGRVMNTEAFF
cdr3_nt: TGTGCCAGCAGCCCGGGCAGGGTGATGAACACTGAAGCTTTCTTT

j_call: TRBJ1-4
v_call: TRBV4-1
clone_size: NA
d_call: NA
cdr3_aa: CASSQVSTTGYEKLFF
cdr3_nt: TGCGCCAGCAGCCAAGTTTCGACGACCGGGTATGAAAAACTGTTTTTT

j_call: TRBJ2-4
v_call: TRBV20-1
clone_size: NA
d_call: NA
cdr3_aa: CSARAGMPLAKNIQYF
cdr3_nt: TGCAGTGCTAGAGCGGGGATGCCTTTAGCCAAAAACATTCAGTACTTC

j_call: TRBJ1-5
v_call: TRBV10-2
clone_size: few
d_call: TRBD1
cdr3_aa: CASSESGTGGFQPQHF
cdr3_nt: TGCGCCAGCAGTGAATCCGGGACAGGGGGTTTTCAGCCCCAGCATTTT

j_call: TRBJ1-5
v_call: TRBV6-2/TRBV6-3
clone_size: NA
d_call: NA
cdr3_aa: CASSLAGLSPQHF
cdr3_nt: TGTGCCAGCAGTTTGGCAGGGCTGTCTCCCCAGCATTTT

j_call: TRBJ1-5
v_call: TRBV7-2
clone_size: NA
d_call: NA
cdr3_aa: CASSLALNQPQHF
cdr3_nt: TGTGCCAGCAGCTTAGCGCTAAATCAGCCCCAGCATTTT

j_call: TRBJ2-7
v_call: TRBV2
clone_size: many
d_call: TRBD2
cdr3_aa: CASRVNGLAYEQYF
cdr3_nt: TGTGCCAGCAGGGTAAACGGACTAGCCTACGAGCAGTACTTC

j_call: TRBJ1-2
v_call: TRBV6-1
clone_size: few
d_call: NA
cdr3_aa: CASSQRGSNYGYTF
cdr3_nt: TGTGCCAGCAGCCAGCGGGGATCTAACTATGGCTACACCTTC

j_call: TRBJ2-2
v_call: TRBV10-3
clone_size: few
d_call: TRBD1
cdr3_aa: CAISGFRDSNTGELFF
cdr3_nt: TGTGCCATCAGTGGCTTTCGGGACAGTAACACCGGGGAGCTGTTTTTT

j_call: TRBJ2-3
v_call: TRBV28
clone_size: NA
d_call: NA
cdr3_aa: CASSPPLIDTQYF
cdr3_nt: TGTGCCAGCAGCCCACCCCTAATAGATACGCAGTATTTT

j_call: TRBJ2-7
v_call: TRBV14
clone_size: NA
d_call: NA
cdr3_aa: CASSQRTIYEQYF
cdr3_nt: TGTGCCAGCAGCCAGCGGACTATCTACGAGCAGTACTTC

j_call: TRBJ2-1
v_call: TRBV29-1
clone_size: NA
d_call: TRBD2
cdr3_aa: CSVDDGRASYNEQFF
cdr3_nt: TGCAGCGTTGATGACGGGAGGGCCTCCTACAATGAGCAGTTCTTC